Included here is one TCR beta chain sequence, with context. What it binds is not known. This record comes from a study of CD8+CD57+ T cells in acquired aplastic anemia. About the research overall: Isolated CD4+ and CD8+ cells, once sorted, yielded DNA averaging about 3 ug. Healthy donors yielded 8.5 million to 13 million CD4+ cell reads on average.

CDR3 size: 15 residues. Deletions cut 11 bases from V and 0 bases from J, with 18 bases between. Genomic DNA constituted the template upon which TCR beta VDJ and CDR3 profiling was performed. MiXCR, run by TCRdb on the reads, gives a single entry per CDR3 protein. Of about 190,000 distinct CDR3 sequences detected, approximately 50% appear once; the ten largest clones hold approximately 16%. Findings of the study overall: The same twenty-nine CD8+ CDR3 sequences occurred in patients and in controls. Significant differences in CD8+ Simpson's diversity were not observed between patients and controls.

Sequencing input: sorted CD4+, CD8+, or CD8+CD57+ T cells (not recorded which) from PBMCs. The clonotype was recovered from a human donor in good health, serving as a control. This sequence joins TRBV12-3 or TRBV12-4 and TRBJ2-3; D possibly corresponds to TRBD2 (5 bases). The CDR3 reads CAVSPIGVSTDTQYF. CDR3 sequence (DNA): TGTGCCGTATCCCCAATCGGGGTTAGCACAGATACGCAGTATTTT.